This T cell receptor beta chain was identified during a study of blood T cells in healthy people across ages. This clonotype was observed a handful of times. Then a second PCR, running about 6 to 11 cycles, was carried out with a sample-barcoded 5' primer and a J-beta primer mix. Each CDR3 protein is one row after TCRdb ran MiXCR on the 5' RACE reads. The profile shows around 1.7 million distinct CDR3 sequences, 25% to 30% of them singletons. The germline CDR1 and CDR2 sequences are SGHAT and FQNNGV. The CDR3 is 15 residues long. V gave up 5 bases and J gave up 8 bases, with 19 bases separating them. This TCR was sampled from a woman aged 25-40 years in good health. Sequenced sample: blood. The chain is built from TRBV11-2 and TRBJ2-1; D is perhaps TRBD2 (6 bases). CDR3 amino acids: CASSPLGGIRDEQFF. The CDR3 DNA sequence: TGTGCCAGCAGCCCGCTCGGGGGAATAAGGGATGAGCAGTTCTTC.